The rows below give T cell receptor beta chains drawn from one sample of a study of T-cell memory formation after mild COVID-19. Via MiXCR, TCRdb re-called the 5' RACE reads, giving one row per CDR3 protein. The sample lists 150,000 to 200,000 distinct CDR3 sequences, 16% occurring once. The material sequenced was PBMCs or a T cell subset sorted from them (not recorded which). The source of these receptors is an adult woman who had mild COVID-19 (a few samples of this study predate the infection). Cell type and time point are not known. The CDR3 runs from the conserved cysteine through the conserved F or W. A D gene is named only where the DNA matches it firmly. Clone size is stated in some rows and not others, as once, few, many or a class when expanded.

v_gene	j_gene	abundance	d_gene	CDR3nt	CDR3aa
TRBV6-1	TRBJ2-5	NA	TRBD1	TGTGCCAGCAATGCCCGGGACAGGGAGTCGGAGACCCAGTACTTC	CASNARDRESETQYF
TRBV7-5	TRBJ2-7	NA	NA	NA	CISVSEAKSYPQGTRSYEQYF
TRBV24-1	TRBJ2-7	NA	NA	TGTGCCACCAGTGATTCAACAGGGGAGGCTTTATACGAGCAGTACTTC	CATSDSTGEALYEQYF
TRBV12-3/TRBV12-4	TRBJ2-2	few	TRBD2	TGTGCCAGCAGTTCCGGGACTAGGTACACCGGGGAGCTGTTTTTT	CASSSGTRYTGELFF
TRBV6-5	TRBJ1-1	few	TRBD1	TGTGCCAGCAGTTTGACAGGGGCCTTGAGCACTGAAGCTTTCTTT	CASSLTGALSTEAFF
TRBV2	TRBJ1-5	NA	NA	TGTGCCAGCAGTGCGGAGGGGGGAGGACAGCCCCAGCATTTT	CASSAEGGGQPQHF
TRBV19	TRBJ2-2	NA	NA	TGTGCCAGTAGTAATCGGAACACCGGGGAGCTGTTTTTT	CASSNRNTGELFF
TRBV12-3/TRBV12-4	TRBJ1-2	few	NA	TGTGCCAGCAGTCCCTCGGCAGAAGGCCATGGCTACACCTTC	CASSPSAEGHGYTF
TRBV7-9	TRBJ1-1	few	NA	TGTGCCAGCAGCTTATTCGGCCAGGTTACGAACACTGAAGCTTTCTTT	CASSLFGQVTNTEAFF
TRBV12-3/TRBV12-4	TRBJ2-5	medium-sized	NA	TGTGCCAGCAGTTCCGGGACCCCGGGCGTGGAGACCCAGTACTTC	CASSSGTPGVETQYF
TRBV20-1	TRBJ2-2	few	NA	TGCAGTGCTAGAGATGAGGGGACCGGGGAGCTGTTTTTT	CSARDEGTGELFF
TRBV24-1	TRBJ2-2	NA	NA	TGTGCCACCAGATCTACAACGGCCACCGGGGAGCTGTTTTTT	CATRSTTATGELFF
TRBV12-3/TRBV12-4	TRBJ2-1	few	TRBD1	TGTGCCAGCAAGCGAACGACAGGGTCCTCCTACAATGAGCAGTTCTTC	CASKRTTGSSYNEQFF
TRBV12-3/TRBV12-4	TRBJ1-1	NA	NA	TGTGCCAGCAGTCCCGCCCCGTCTGAAGCTTTCTTT	CASSPAPSEAFF